The 3 T cell receptor beta chains presented below share a single source sample, sequenced in a study of blood T cell repertoires in COVID-19. The data were produced by immunoSEQ multiplex PCR, yet TCRdb's version contains in-frame clones alone and is incomplete. Among 200,000 to 250,000 clones listed, 70% to 90% were seen once. The sequencing input was PBMCs or T cells enriched from blood (not recorded which). The source of these receptors is a young man who had recovered from COVID-19.

CDR3 in DNA: TGTGCCAGCAGCCAAAGGCGGGGGGGTAACACCGGGGAGCTGTTTTTT. Translation gives CASSQRRGGNTGELFF. The rearrangement joins TRBV3-1 (or the pseudogene TRBV3-2) to TRBJ2-2; 9 bases are a match to TRBD2. The CDR3 is 16 residues long. CDR1 LGHDT and CDR2 YNNKEL come from the germline V gene (reference sequence). With 2 bases clipped from V and 2 bases from J, the junction kept 3 bases outside the gene matches.

The chain has TRBV18 and TRBJ2-2; TRBD2 aligns across 8 bases. Germline lookup yields CDR1 KGHSH and CDR2 LQKENI. The CDR3 has 16 residues. V shed 5 bases and J 3 bases; nucleotides not matched to a gene: 8. The CDR3 spells CASSLQAGDDTGELFF. CDR3 nucleotide sequence: TGTGCCAGCTCATTGCAAGCGGGAGACGACACCGGGGAGCTGTTTTTT.

This clone turned up a few times. The rearrangement uses TRBV10-1 and TRBJ1-5, with 7 bases lining up with TRBD1. CDR1 and CDR2 (germline): WNHNN, SYGVQD (reference sequence). This CDR3 contains 16 residues. J was trimmed by 2 bases and V by 6 bases; bases with no gene match: 10. This chain's CDR3 is CASRIQGSCCNQPQHF. The CDR3 bases are TGCGCCAGCAGAATACAGGGGTCGTGTTGCAATCAGCCCCAGCATTTT.